Shown below are 8 T cell receptor beta chains from a single sample sequenced in a study of OX40 agonist ivuxolimab in advanced cancers. Repertoires were generated with immunoSEQ multiplex PCR, while TCRdb's copy carries only in-frame clones and drops some. The data hold about 64,000 clones, with 88% observed a single time. The sequenced sample was CD4+ or CD8+ T cells sorted from blood, obtained in a trial of the OX40 agonist ivuxolimab. The receptors come from an adult with an advanced solid tumor such as melanoma, head and neck, liver or kidney cancer.

The chain carries TRBV7-3 and TRBJ2-5; a weak D match, TRBD1 (5 bases). Deletions cut 2 bases from V and 2 bases from J, with 15 bases between. Germline-derived CDR1 and CDR2 are SGHTA and FQGTGA. The length of the CDR3 is 16 residues. The CDR3 DNA sequence: TGTGCCAGCAGCTTAGGAGTAGGGGCAGGTCAAGAGACCCAGTACTTC. It yields the protein CASSLGVGAGQETQYF.

The chain combines TRBV2 with TRBJ2-5; 11 nucleotides line up with TRBD2. The CDR3 has 18 residues. V lost 6 bases and J lost 3; bases outside the gene matches: 15. Germline assignment: CDR1 SNHLY and CDR2 FYNNEI. CDR3 loop: CASRPTTLAGGHKETQYF. The DNA of the CDR3 is TGTGCCAGCAGGCCCACTACCCTAGCGGGAGGACATAAAGAGACCCAGTACTTC.

This clone was recorded only once. The chain employs TRBV7-6 and TRBJ1-1; D is ambiguous. This CDR3 is 12 amino acids long. V lost 3 bases and J lost 4, with 6 bases in between. CDR1 and CDR2 (germline): SGHVS, FNYEAQ. In DNA form, the CDR3 reads TGTGCCAGCAGCTTTGATTTCACTGAAGCTTTCTTT. This codes for CASSFDFTEAFF.

The rearrangement joins TRBV6-4 to TRBJ2-1, with D maybe TRBD1 (6 bases). CDR3 length: 13 residues. Germline V CDR1 and CDR2: MRHNA, SNTAGT. Trimming pared 6 bases from V and 3 bases from J, leaving 9 bases between. CDR3 in DNA: TGTGCCAGCAGCAGGGGCCTCTACAATGAGCAGTTCTTC. This sequence encodes CASSRGLYNEQFF.

The chain joins TRBV7-2 to TRBJ2-3, with 7 nucleotides matching TRBD2. The germline V gene encodes CDR1 SGHTA and CDR2 FQGNSA. The ends lost 5 bases at V and 10 bases at J; junction bases unmatched: 9. This CDR3 comprises 13 residues. In nucleotides, the CDR3 is TGTGCCAGCAGCCCCAGACTAGCACATCCGCAGTATTTT. Residues: CASSPRLAHPQYF.

The chain joins TRBV30 to TRBJ2-5; weak D call: TRBD1 (5 bases). In germline, CDR1 is GTSNPN, CDR2 SVGIG (reference sequence). This CDR3 is 11 amino acids long. Trimming took 2 bases from V and 4 from J, leaving 5 bases between them. The chain's CDR3 is CAWSRGETQYF. The CDR3, as DNA: TGTGCCTGGAGTAGGGGAGAGACCCAGTACTTC.

A remark on this clone: Distinct nucleotide sequences in the sample also encode this CDR3. The gene calls are TRBV5-1 and TRBJ2-1; 7 bases align to TRBD1. This CDR3 region has 13 residues. The germline gives CDR1 SGHRS, CDR2 YFSETQ. After removal of 7 bases from V and 3 bases from J, the junction contained 4 bases not matched to a gene. CDR3 amino acids: CASSTGNYNEQFF. CDR3 DNA sequence: TGCGCCAGCTCGACAGGGAACTACAATGAGCAGTTCTTC. The full variable domain, with the rest looked up from reference TRBV5-1 and TRBJ2-1, is KAGVTQTPRYLIKTRGQQVTLSCSPISGHRSVSWYQQTPGQGLQFLFEYFSETQRNKGNFPGRFSGRQFSNSRSEMNVSTLELGDSALYLCASSTGNYNEQFFGPGTRLTVL.

CDR3 residues: CATSNGQGFEKLFF. As DNA, the CDR3 is TGTGCCACCAGCAATGGACAGGGGTTTGAAAAACTGTTTTTT. The rearrangement uses TRBV15 and TRBJ1-4; 9 bases align to TRBD1. Germline trimming cut 4 bases from V and 7 bases from J; bases unmatched to any gene: 4. Germline CDR1 is LNHNV and CDR2 is YYDKDF (reference sequence). The CDR3 is made up of 14 amino acids.